This paragraph covers one T cell receptor beta chain sequence. The entry originates in a study of CD8 T cells in Susac syndrome. In the study overall: Active disease was present in six of the sequenced Susac syndrome patients, whereas roughly 8 of them were in remission.

RNA in amounts of about 0.5 to 1 ug was reverse transcribed with random hexamers. TCR beta CDR3 was amplified by immunoSEQ multiplex PCR. This amplification extended across 54 Vbeta and 13 Jbeta segments. TCRdb reprocessed the immunoSEQ multiplex PCR reads with MiXCR, giving one entry per CDR3 protein. This sample has about 240,000 distinct CDR3 sequences, with less than 96% found just once. Germline assignment: CDR1 MDHEN and CDR2 SYDVKM. The CDR3 has 14 residues. Trimming stripped 7 bases from V and 2 bases from J, with 9 bases between. Sequencing of TCR beta was carried out in blood CD8+ and CD4+ T cells.

The chain joins TRBV28 to TRBJ2-6; D is undetermined. Sequenced input: CD4+ T cells from PBMCs. This receptor was taken from a human donor with Susac syndrome. The CDR3 bases are TGTGCCAGCACGCGGCTAGCTGGGGCCAACGTCCTGACTTTC. It is translated as CASTRLAGANVLTF.